The 7 T cell receptor beta chains presented below share a single source sample, sequenced in a study of T cell responses to AZD1222 COVID-19 vaccine. Using immunoSEQ multiplex PCR, the repertoire was profiled, and TCRdb retains in-frame clones only, with some absent. This table has some 180,000 clones, around nine tenths appearing once. The input for sequencing was peripheral blood, taken 28 days after the second AZD1222 dose. These receptors all come from an adult who received the AZD1222 COVID-19 vaccine.

This rearrangement joins TRBV3-1 (or the pseudogene TRBV3-2) to TRBJ2-7; 9 nucleotides align to TRBD1. This CDR3 region has 16 residues. The germline V gene has CDR1 LGHDT and CDR2 YNNKEL (reference sequence). J gave up 5 bases and V 3 bases, and 11 bases lay outside the gene matches. The CDR3 coding sequence is TGTGCCAGCAGCCAGCTACAGGGGGCGATCCGGCACGAGCAGTACTTC. Its translation: CASSQLQGAIRHEQYF.

This clone showed up just a few times. The V and J genes are TRBV13 and TRBJ2-7; D is tentatively TRBD1 or TRBD2 (5 bases each). Trimming removed 6 bases at V and 11 bases at J, with 23 bases between. The CDR3 totals 14 residues. The germline gives CDR1 PRHDT, CDR2 FYEKMQ (reference sequence). As DNA, the CDR3 is TGTGCCAGCAGTTCGTCCGGTCCGTCGGGGCACAAGTACTTC. This translates into CASSSSGPSGHKYF. Full variable domain (outside the CDR3, taken from reference TRBV13 and TRBJ2-7): AAGVIQSPRHLIKEKRETATLKCYPIPRHDTVYWYQQGPGQDPQFLISFYEKMQSDKGSIPDRFSAQQFSDYHSELNMSSLELGDSALYFCASSSSGPSGHKYFGPGTRLTVT.

This rearrangement joins TRBV11-2 to TRBJ2-1; maybe TRBD1 (5 bases). The CDR3 is 18 residues long. The germline CDR1 and CDR2 sequences are SGHAT and FQNNGV. V lost 6 bases and J 3 bases, leaving 24 bases between the germline ends. CDR3: CASRRQAQVKMFYNEQFF. CDR3 DNA: TGTGCCAGCAGACGTCAGGCACAGGTAAAGATGTTCTACAATGAGCAGTTCTTC.

The chain recombines TRBV4-3 with TRBJ2-1; D not certain. Germline V lookup: CDR1 LGHNA, CDR2 YSLEER. The CDR3 has 17 amino acids. V was pared by 2 bases and J by 5 bases, with 19 bases between. CDR3 protein: CASSQSKRRGVDNEQFF. CDR3 DNA sequence: TGCGCCAGCAGCCAAAGTAAGAGGCGAGGCGTTGACAATGAGCAGTTCTTC.

This chain uses TRBV6-1 with TRBJ1-6; possible D gene TRBD1, 6 bases. CDR3 size: 15 residues. CDR1 and CDR2 from the germline V gene are MNHNS and SASEGT. With 7 bases removed from V and 6 bases from J, the gap between germline ends came to 16 bases. CDR3 in amino acids: CASTPGHNINSPLHF. In DNA form, the CDR3 reads TGTGCCAGCACCCCGGGACACAATATTAATTCACCCCTCCACTTT.

This clone was counted once. This rearrangement joins TRBV15 to TRBJ2-2; D is undetermined. CDR3 size: 12 residues. The germline gives CDR1 LNHNV, CDR2 YYDKDF (reference sequence). The V and J ends lost 1 base and 7 bases respectively, with 4 bases between them. CDR3 loop: CATSRALGELFF. For the CDR3, the DNA is TGTGCCACCAGCAGAGCCCTCGGGGAGCTGTTTTTT.

The chain's CDR3 is CASSLSPGDFSYGYTF. CDR3 coding DNA: TGCGCCAGCAGCTTGAGCCCAGGGGATTTTAGCTATGGCTACACCTTC. The rearrangement links TRBV5-1 to TRBJ1-2; tentatively, D is TRBD1 (6 bases). CDR1 is SGHRS, CDR2 YFSETQ, per germline. This CDR3 has 16 residues. Trimming took 1 base from V and 4 from J, leaving 17 bases between them.